This passage covers 2 T cell receptor beta chains from one sample sequenced in a study of human T cells and chemical hapten exposure. TCRdb recomputed calls from the RACE reads with MiXCR, one row per CDR3 protein. The data show around 75,000 distinct CDR3 sequences, with 10% to 15% seen just once and under 4% held by the top ten. Time point given: patch test 1, 2 weeks after DPC sensitization. Regarding treatment: therapeutic diphenylcyclopropenone sensitization with weekly scalp DPC. The source material was whole blood, sampled in connection with sensitization to the hapten diphenylcyclopropenone (DPC). The receptors originated from an older woman with alopecia areata. Some clones in this sample may be carry-over from other donors' samples.

This clonotype has a handful of counts. The chain is built from TRBV7-2 and TRBJ2-5, with D possibly being TRBD2 (6 bases). The CDR3 contains 15 residues. V was clipped by 4 bases and J by 1 base, with 13 bases between them. Germline CDR1 and CDR2: SGHTA and FQGNSA. The CDR3: CASSSPLARQETQYF. DNA of the CDR3: TGTGCCAGCAGCTCCCCCCTAGCGCGCCAAGAGACCCAGTACTTC.

The chain couples TRBV11-2 to TRBJ2-1; the match to TRBD2 covers 8 bases. Losses at the gene ends were 3 bases for V and 7 bases for J; bases not matched to a gene: 8. This CDR3 region has 15 residues. Germline V gene data show CDR1 as SGHAT and CDR2 as FQNNGV. Here the CDR3 DNA reads TGTGCCAGCAGCTTGGCCGCTAGCGGGTGGAATGAGCAGTTCTTC. Its translation: CASSLAASGWNEQFF.